Listed below are T cell receptor beta chains from one sample, sequenced in a study of cytomegalovirus exposure and HLA in healthy donors. The data were produced by immunoSEQ multiplex PCR, yet TCRdb's version contains in-frame clones alone and is incomplete. The table lists under 150,000 clones, approximately 80% of them singletons. Sequenced sample: PBMCs. The receptors were gathered from a male donor in good health and CMV-seronegative. Both conserved end residues are part of each CDR3. Each record gives: CDR3 length, V gene, D gene, clone size, J gene, CDR3 DNA, CDR3 protein. D genes are given only for firm matches. Some rows mark clone size as missing; the rest say once, few, many or name a class of expanded clone.

cdr3_length: 14; v_call: TRBV9; d_call: TRBD1; clone_size: few; j_call: TRBJ1-2; cdr3_nt: TGTGCCAGCAGCACCCCGACAGGGGCAAGAGGCTACACCTTC; cdr3_aa: CASSTPTGARGYTF
cdr3_length: 16; v_call: TRBV7-2; d_call: NA; clone_size: NA; j_call: TRBJ1-2; cdr3_nt: TGTGCCAGCAGCGCCCGCGTCGCGTCGGGGAACTATGGCTACACCTTC; cdr3_aa: CASSARVASGNYGYTF
cdr3_length: 13; v_call: TRBV29-1; d_call: NA; clone_size: NA; j_call: TRBJ2-7; cdr3_nt: TGCAGCATCGAACGCTCAGGGTCCTACGAGCAGTACTTC; cdr3_aa: CSIERSGSYEQYF
cdr3_length: 15; v_call: TRBV27; d_call: TRBD1; clone_size: NA; j_call: TRBJ1-6; cdr3_nt: TGTGCCAGCAGTGCCGGGACAGTAAAAAATTCACCCCTCCACTTT; cdr3_aa: CASSAGTVKNSPLHF
cdr3_length: 12; v_call: TRBV28; d_call: NA; clone_size: NA; j_call: TRBJ2-7; cdr3_nt: TGTGCCAGCAGTTTAGACAGGACCGAACGGTACTTC; cdr3_aa: CASSLDRTERYF
cdr3_length: 14; v_call: TRBV7-8; d_call: NA; clone_size: NA; j_call: TRBJ1-6; cdr3_nt: TGTGCCAGCAGCTTGGGGCGACAAGCATCACCCCTCCACTTT; cdr3_aa: CASSLGRQASPLHF
cdr3_length: 18; v_call: TRBV18; d_call: NA; clone_size: NA; j_call: TRBJ2-1; cdr3_nt: TGTGCCAGCTCACCACCTCTAGTAGACAGGAAAAACTACAATGAGCAGTTCTTC; cdr3_aa: CASSPPLVDRKNYNEQFF
cdr3_length: 12; v_call: TRBV28; d_call: NA; clone_size: NA; j_call: TRBJ1-4; cdr3_nt: TGTGCCAGCGGGGCGGGGAATGAAAAACTGTTTTTT; cdr3_aa: CASGAGNEKLFF
cdr3_length: 17; v_call: TRBV5-8; d_call: NA; clone_size: NA; j_call: TRBJ1-5; cdr3_nt: TGTGCCAGCAGCTTGGTCCCAGGGTATACAAGCAATCAGCCCCAGCATTTT; cdr3_aa: CASSLVPGYTSNQPQHF
cdr3_length: 18; v_call: TRBV27; d_call: TRBD2; clone_size: NA; j_call: TRBJ2-3; cdr3_nt: TGTGCCAGCAGGGGAGGGACGACCGGGACTAGGTTCACAGATACGCAGTATTTT; cdr3_aa: CASRGGTTGTRFTDTQYF
cdr3_length: 14; v_call: TRBV7-9; d_call: NA; clone_size: NA; j_call: TRBJ1-6; cdr3_nt: TGTGCCAGCAGCCGGAGCTCCTATAATTCACCCCTCCACTTT; cdr3_aa: CASSRSSYNSPLHF
cdr3_length: 14; v_call: TRBV9; d_call: NA; clone_size: NA; j_call: TRBJ1-1; cdr3_nt: TGTGCCAGCAGCCTTTCGTCTAAGAACACTGAAGCTTTCTTT; cdr3_aa: CASSLSSKNTEAFF
cdr3_length: 14; v_call: TRBV9; d_call: TRBD1; clone_size: few; j_call: TRBJ2-7; cdr3_nt: TGTGCCAGCAGCGTAACACAGGGGGCACACGAGCAGTACTTC; cdr3_aa: CASSVTQGAHEQYF
cdr3_length: 14; v_call: TRBV5-1; d_call: NA; clone_size: NA; j_call: TRBJ1-2; cdr3_nt: TGCGCCAGCAGCTTGGGGGGCAGTAACTATGGCTACACCTTC; cdr3_aa: CASSLGGSNYGYTF
cdr3_length: 19; v_call: TRBV4-3; d_call: NA; clone_size: NA; j_call: TRBJ1-4; cdr3_nt: TGCGCCAGCAGCCAAGACAGATGGGCCGACGGTGCAACTAATGAAAAACTGTTTTTT; cdr3_aa: CASSQDRWADGATNEKLFF
cdr3_length: 15; v_call: TRBV4-1; d_call: TRBD1; clone_size: NA; j_call: TRBJ2-7; cdr3_nt: TGCGCCAGCAGCCTAGAGGACAGGGGATCATACGAGCAGTACTTC; cdr3_aa: CASSLEDRGSYEQYF
cdr3_length: 16; v_call: TRBV7-9; d_call: TRBD1; clone_size: NA; j_call: TRBJ1-6; cdr3_nt: TGTGCCAGCAGCCCTAATCAAGGGGGCACCGTTTCACCCCTCCACTTT; cdr3_aa: CASSPNQGGTVSPLHF